This entry concerns a single T cell receptor beta chain. Trimming shortened V by 7 bases and J by 2 bases, and 18 bases separated the two germline ends. CDR3 length equals 14 residues. Germline V gene sequence: CDR1 SQVTM, CDR2 ANQGSEA. This sample was taken from a study of blood T cell repertoires in COVID-19. Across the study: Sample material is recorded as cDNA or gDNA derived from T cells, B-cell-depleted T cells, or PBMCs.

Sequencing was performed with immunoSEQ multiplex PCR; in TCRdb, only in-frame clones are kept and a portion is missing. Of about 190,000 clones in the sample, 70% to 85% were seen once. Adults between roughly 18 and 100 years of age took part from about two dozen US areas. The chain links TRBV29-1 to TRBJ2-7; possible D gene TRBD2, 5 bases. Sequenced input: PBMCs or T cells enriched from blood (not recorded which). This sequence was found in a woman younger than 45 who had recovered from COVID-19. This CDR3 is CSAFRAGVTYEQYF. CDR3 DNA sequence: TGCAGCGCCTTTCGCGCGGGCGTTACCTACGAGCAGTACTTC.